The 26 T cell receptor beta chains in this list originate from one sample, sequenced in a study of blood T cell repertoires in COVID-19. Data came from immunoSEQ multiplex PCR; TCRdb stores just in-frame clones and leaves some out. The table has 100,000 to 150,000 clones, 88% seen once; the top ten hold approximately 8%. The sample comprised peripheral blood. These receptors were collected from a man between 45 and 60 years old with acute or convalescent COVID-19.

The CDR3 loop reads CSVGQTYSGANVLTF. The DNA for the CDR3 is TGCAGCGTCGGACAGACCTACTCTGGGGCCAACGTCCTGACTTTC. The chain uses TRBV29-1 and TRBJ2-6, with D perhaps TRBD1 (6 bases). There are 15 residues in the CDR3. V lost 6 bases and J lost 0, with 12 bases in between. Germline CDR1 is SQVTM and CDR2 is ANQGSEA. The variable domain in full, with the rest retrieved from reference TRBV29-1 and TRBJ2-6, is SAVISQKPSRDICQRGTSLTIQCQVDSQVTMMFWYRQQPGQSLTLIATANQGSEATYESGFVIDKFPISRPNLTFSTLTVSNMSPEDSSIYLCSVGQTYSGANVLTFGAGSRLTVL.

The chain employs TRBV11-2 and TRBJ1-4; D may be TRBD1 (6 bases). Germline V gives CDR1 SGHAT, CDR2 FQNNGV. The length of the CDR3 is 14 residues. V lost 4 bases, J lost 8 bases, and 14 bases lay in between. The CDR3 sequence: CASSSRQVGEKLFF. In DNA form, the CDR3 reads TGTGCCAGCAGCTCCAGACAGGTCGGGGAAAAACTGTTTTTT.

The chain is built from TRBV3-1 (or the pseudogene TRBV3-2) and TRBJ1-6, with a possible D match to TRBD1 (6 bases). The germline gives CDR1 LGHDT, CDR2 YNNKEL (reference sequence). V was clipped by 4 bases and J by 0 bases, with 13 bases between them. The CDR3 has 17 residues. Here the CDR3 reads CASSRQVLLSYNSPLHF. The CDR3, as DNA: TGTGCCAGCAGCCGACAGGTACTGCTCTCCTATAATTCACCCCTCCACTTT.

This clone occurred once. CDR3 region: CASSVEDSSYNEQFF. The CDR3 coding sequence is TGTGCCAGCAGCGTCGAGGACTCCTCCTACAATGAGCAGTTCTTC. The chain links TRBV9 to TRBJ2-1, with D possibly being TRBD2 (5 bases). CDR1 is SGDLS and CDR2 is YYNGEE in the germline V gene. V was pared by 2 bases and J by 0 bases, with 9 bases between. CDR3 length: 15 residues.

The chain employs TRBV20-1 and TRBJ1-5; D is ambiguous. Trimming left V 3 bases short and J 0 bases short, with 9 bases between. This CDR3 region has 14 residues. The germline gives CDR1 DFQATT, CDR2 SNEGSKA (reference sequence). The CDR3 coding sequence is TGCAGTGCTAGTGGCGGGATTAGCAATCAGCCCCAGCATTTT. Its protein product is CSASGGISNQPQHF.

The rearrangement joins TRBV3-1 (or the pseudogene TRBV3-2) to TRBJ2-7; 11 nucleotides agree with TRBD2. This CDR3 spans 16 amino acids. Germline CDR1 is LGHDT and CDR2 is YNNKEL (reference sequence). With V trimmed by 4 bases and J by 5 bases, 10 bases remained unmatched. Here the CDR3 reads CASSRPPASGRNEQYF. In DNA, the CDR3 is TGTGCCAGCAGCCGACCCCCGGCTAGCGGGAGGAACGAGCAGTACTTC.

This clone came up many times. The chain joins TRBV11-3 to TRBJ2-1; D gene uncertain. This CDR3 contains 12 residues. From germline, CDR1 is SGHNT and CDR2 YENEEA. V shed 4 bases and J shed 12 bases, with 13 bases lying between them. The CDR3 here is CASSSVLPGQFF. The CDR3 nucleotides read TGTGCCAGCAGCTCGGTGCTCCCAGGGCAGTTCTTC. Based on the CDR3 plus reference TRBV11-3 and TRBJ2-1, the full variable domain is EAGVVQSPRYKIIEKKQPVAFWCNPISGHNTLYWYLQNLGQGPELLIRYENEEAVDDSQLPKDRFSAERLKGVDSTLKIQPAELGDSAVYLCASSSVLPGQFFGPGTRLTVL.

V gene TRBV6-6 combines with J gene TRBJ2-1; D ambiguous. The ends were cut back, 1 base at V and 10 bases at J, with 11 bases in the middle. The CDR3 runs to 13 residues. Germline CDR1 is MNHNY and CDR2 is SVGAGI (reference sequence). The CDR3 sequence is CASSYLAGFEQFF. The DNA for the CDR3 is TGTGCCAGCAGTTACTTGGCAGGATTCGAGCAGTTCTTC.

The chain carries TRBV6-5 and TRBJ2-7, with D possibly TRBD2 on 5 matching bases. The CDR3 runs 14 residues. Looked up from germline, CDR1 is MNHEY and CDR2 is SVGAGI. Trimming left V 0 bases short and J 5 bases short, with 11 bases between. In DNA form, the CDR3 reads TGTGCCAGCAGTTACTCGAGGACTTTCCACGAGCAGTACTTC. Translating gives CASSYSRTFHEQYF.

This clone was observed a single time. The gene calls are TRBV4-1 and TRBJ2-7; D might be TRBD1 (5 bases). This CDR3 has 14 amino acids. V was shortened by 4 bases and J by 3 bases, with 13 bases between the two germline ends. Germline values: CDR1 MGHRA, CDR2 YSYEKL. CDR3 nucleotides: TGCGCCAGCAGCCCTCCAGGGTCCTTCTACGAGCAGTACTTC. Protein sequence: CASSPPGSFYEQYF.

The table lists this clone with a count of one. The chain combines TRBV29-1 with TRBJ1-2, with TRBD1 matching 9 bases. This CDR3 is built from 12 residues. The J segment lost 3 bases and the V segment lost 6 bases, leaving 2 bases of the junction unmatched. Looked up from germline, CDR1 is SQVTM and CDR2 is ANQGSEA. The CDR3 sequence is CSVRQGDYGYTF. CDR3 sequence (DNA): TGCAGCGTCCGACAGGGGGACTATGGCTACACCTTC.

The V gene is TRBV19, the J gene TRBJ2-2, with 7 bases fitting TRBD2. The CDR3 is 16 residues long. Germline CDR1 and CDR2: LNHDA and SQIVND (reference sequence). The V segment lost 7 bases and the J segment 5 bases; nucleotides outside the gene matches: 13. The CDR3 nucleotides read TGTGCCAGTACGAGCCGGGTGGCGGGAGTTACCGGGGAGCTGTTTTTT. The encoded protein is CASTSRVAGVTGELFF.

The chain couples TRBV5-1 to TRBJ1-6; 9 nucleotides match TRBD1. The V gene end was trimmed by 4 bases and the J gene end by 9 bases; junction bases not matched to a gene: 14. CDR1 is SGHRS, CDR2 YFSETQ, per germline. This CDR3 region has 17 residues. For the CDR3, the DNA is TGCGCCAGCAGCCGATCTTCTCCCGGGACAGGGACTTCACCCCTCCACTTT. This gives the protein CASSRSSPGTGTSPLHF.

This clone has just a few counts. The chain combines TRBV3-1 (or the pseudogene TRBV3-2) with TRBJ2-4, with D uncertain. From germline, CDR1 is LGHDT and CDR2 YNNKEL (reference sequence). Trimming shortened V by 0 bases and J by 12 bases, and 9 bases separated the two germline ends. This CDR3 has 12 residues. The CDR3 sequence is CASSQDITDQYF. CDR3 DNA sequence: TGTGCCAGCAGCCAAGATATTACAGATCAGTACTTC.

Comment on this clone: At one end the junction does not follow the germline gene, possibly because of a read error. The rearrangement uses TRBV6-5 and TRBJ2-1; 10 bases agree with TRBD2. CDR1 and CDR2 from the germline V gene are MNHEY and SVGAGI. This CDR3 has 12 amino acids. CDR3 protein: CASTPPSGSSIF. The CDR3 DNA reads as TGTGCCAGCACCCCCCCTAGCGGGAGCTCAATCTTC.

The DNA for the CDR3 is TGTGCCAGTAGCCTAGGGGGCGCGGGCTATGGCTACACCTTC. Translated: CASSLGGAGYGYTF. V is TRBV19 and J is TRBJ1-2; 7 bases agree with TRBD1. In germline, CDR1 is LNHDA, CDR2 SQIVND (reference sequence). J gave up 4 bases and V 6 bases, and 8 bases lay outside the gene matches. CDR3 length equals 14 residues.

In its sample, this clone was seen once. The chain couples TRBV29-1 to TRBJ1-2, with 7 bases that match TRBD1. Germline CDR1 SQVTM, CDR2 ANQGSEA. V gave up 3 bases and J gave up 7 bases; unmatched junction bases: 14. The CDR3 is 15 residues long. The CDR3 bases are TGCAGCGTTGAGACAGGGTGGAATTTTGAGGGTGGCTACACCTTC. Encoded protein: CSVETGWNFEGGYTF. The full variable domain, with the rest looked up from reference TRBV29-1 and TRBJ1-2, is SAVISQKPSRDICQRGTSLTIQCQVDSQVTMMFWYRQQPGQSLTLIATANQGSEATYESGFVIDKFPISRPNLTFSTLTVSNMSPEDSSIYLCSVETGWNFEGGYTFGSGTRLTVV.

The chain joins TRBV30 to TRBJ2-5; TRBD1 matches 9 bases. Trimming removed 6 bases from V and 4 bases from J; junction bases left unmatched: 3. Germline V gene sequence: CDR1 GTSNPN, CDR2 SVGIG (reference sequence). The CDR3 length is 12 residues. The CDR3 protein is CACRQGGETQYF. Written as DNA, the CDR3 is TGTGCCTGCAGACAGGGGGGAGAGACCCAGTACTTC.

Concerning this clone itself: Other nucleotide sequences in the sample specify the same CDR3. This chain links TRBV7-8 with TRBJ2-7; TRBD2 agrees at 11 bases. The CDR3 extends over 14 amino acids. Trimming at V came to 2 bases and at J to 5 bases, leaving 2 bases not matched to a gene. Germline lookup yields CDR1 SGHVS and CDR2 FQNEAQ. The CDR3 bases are TGTGCCAGCAGCTTATTAGCGGGAGGGAACGAGCAGTACTTC. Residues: CASSLLAGGNEQYF. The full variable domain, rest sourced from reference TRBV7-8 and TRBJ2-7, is GAGVSQSPRYKVAKRGQDVALRCDPISGHVSLFWYQQALGQGPEFLTYFQNEAQLDKSGLPSDRFFAERPEGSVSTLKIQRTQQEDSAVYLCASSLLAGGNEQYFGPGTRLTVT.

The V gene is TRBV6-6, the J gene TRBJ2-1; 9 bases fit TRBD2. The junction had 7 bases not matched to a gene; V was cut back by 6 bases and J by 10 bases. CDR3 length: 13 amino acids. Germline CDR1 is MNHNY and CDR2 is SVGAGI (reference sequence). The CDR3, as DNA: TGTGCCAGCAGCCAAAGACTAGCGGCCGAGCAGTTCTTC. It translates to CASSQRLAAEQFF.

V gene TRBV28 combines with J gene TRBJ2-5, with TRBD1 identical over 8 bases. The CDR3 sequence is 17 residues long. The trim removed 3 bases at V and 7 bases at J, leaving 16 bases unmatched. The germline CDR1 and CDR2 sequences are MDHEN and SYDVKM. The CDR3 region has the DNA TGTGCCAGCAGTTTCATACCGCGGACAGGGACTCCAGCGACCCAGTACTTC. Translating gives CASSFIPRTGTPATQYF.

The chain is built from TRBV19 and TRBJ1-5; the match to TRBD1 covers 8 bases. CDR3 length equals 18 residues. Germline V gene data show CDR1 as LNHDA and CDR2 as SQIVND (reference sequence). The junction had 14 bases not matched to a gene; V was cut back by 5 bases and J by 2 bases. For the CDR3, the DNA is TGTGCCAGTAGTGTCCCTGGACAGGGTGTTGGTGGCAATCAGCCCCAGCATTTT. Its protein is CASSVPGQGVGGNQPQHF.

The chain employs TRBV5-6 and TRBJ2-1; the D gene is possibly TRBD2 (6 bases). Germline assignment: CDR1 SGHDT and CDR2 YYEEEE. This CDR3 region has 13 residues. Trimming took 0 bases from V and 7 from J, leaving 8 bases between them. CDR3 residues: CASSLAEGNEQFF. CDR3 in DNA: TGTGCCAGCAGCTTGGCGGAGGGGAATGAGCAGTTCTTC.

The DNA for the CDR3 is TGTGCCAGCAGCCCAGGGAGGGTTACAACGAACACTGAAGCTTTCTTT. The encoded protein is CASSPGRVTTNTEAFF. This chain uses TRBV7-2 with TRBJ1-1, with a possible D match to TRBD1 (5 bases). The germline V and J ends were trimmed by 5 bases and 1 base, with 17 bases remaining between them. CDR3 length equals 16 residues. Germline CDR1 SGHTA, CDR2 FQGNSA.

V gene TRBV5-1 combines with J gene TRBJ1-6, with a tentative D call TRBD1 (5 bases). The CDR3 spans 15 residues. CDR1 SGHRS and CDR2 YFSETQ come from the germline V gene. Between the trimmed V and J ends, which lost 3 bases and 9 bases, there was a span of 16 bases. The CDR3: CASSWGVPGSSPLHF. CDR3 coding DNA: TGCGCCAGCAGCTGGGGGGTCCCCGGGAGTTCACCCCTCCACTTT.

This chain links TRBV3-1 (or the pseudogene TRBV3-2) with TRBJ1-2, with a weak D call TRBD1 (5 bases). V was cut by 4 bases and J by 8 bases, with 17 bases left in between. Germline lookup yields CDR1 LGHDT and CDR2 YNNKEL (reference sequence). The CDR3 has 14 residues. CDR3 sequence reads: CASSPGALKGGYTF. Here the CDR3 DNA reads TGTGCCAGCAGCCCTGGGGCGTTGAAGGGAGGCTACACCTTC.